This T cell receptor beta chain comes out of a study of blood T cell repertoires in COVID-19. Study in general: From the United States, Italy and Spain came samples of acute and convalescent COVID-19. PBMCs, B-cell-depleted T cells, or T cells provided the cDNA or gDNA that made up the material.

Measured with immunoSEQ multiplex PCR; TCRdb has only the in-frame clones, and not every one. The data hold about 98,000 clones, with around 80% observed a single time. V was pared by 1 base and J by 0 bases, with 16 bases between. Per the germline V gene, CDR1 is MRHNA and CDR2 is SNTAGT. The CDR3 is 17 residues long. Material for sequencing was peripheral blood. The V call is TRBV6-4, the J call TRBJ2-7; tentative D call: TRBD2 (6 bases). This TCR derives from a man between 65 and 79 years old with acute or convalescent COVID-19. The CDR3 loop reads CASSDCSSGVASYEQYF. CDR3 nucleotide sequence: TGTGCCAGCAGTGACTGCTCCTCGGGGGTCGCCTCCTACGAGCAGTACTTC.